The T cell receptor (beta chain) described here comes from a study of CD8 T cells in ankylosing spondylitis. This clonotype has just a few counts. No antigen is known for it. TCRdb analysed the 5' RACE reads with MiXCR anew, one entry per CDR3 protein. The profile covers 390,000 or so distinct CDR3 sequences, with 20% to 25% appearing a single time and roughly a sixth taken by the ten largest. Losses at the gene ends were 3 bases for V and 5 bases for J; bases not matched to a gene: 7. The CDR3 loop spans 16 amino acids. Germline V CDR1 and CDR2: LGHDT, YNNKEL (reference sequence). Findings and caveats of the study: Ankylosing spondylitis blood appeared to carry a characteristic TCR beta motif of several highly homologous variants.

The clonotype originates from a male donor with ankylosing spondylitis. Sequenced material: blood, either unsorted or a sorted T cell fraction (not recorded which). J is TRBJ2-5 and V is TRBV3-1; 12 positions agree with TRBD2. The CDR3 DNA reads TGTGCCAGCAGCCAGTCGACTAGCGGGAGACGGGAGACCCAGTACTTC. This gives the protein CASSQSTSGRRETQYF.